These 10 T cell receptor beta chains were all obtained from the same sample, sequenced in a study of blood T cell repertoires in COVID-19 (dated by TCRdb to 2020 to 2022). The library was obtained by the immunoSEQ multiplex PCR assay. TCRdb obtained this table from immuneACCESS and retained in-frame rearrangements with V and J assigned. These tables miss some clones; where compared with another copy, unresolved V genes account for less than half of the shortfall, and the remainder is unexplained. The sample records about 200,000 clones, approximately 82% of which are singletons. Clones ranked in the top ten supply roughly 15% of the sample. What was sequenced was PBMCs or T cells enriched from blood (not recorded which). The receptors shown here come from a man between 40 and 49 years old who had recovered from COVID-19.

The rearrangement links TRBV30 to TRBJ2-3; no definite D call. This CDR3 contains 12 residues. The V end was cut by 4 bases, the J end by 1 base, with 6 bases between. The germline V gene encodes CDR1 GTSNPN and CDR2 SVGIG (reference sequence). CDR3 protein: CAWNAGTDTQYF. CDR3 DNA sequence: TGTGCCTGGAATGCAGGCACAGATACGCAGTATTTT.

This chain uses TRBV5-1 with TRBJ2-3, with TRBD2 matching 9 bases. Germline V lookup: CDR1 SGHRS, CDR2 YFSETQ. V gave up 4 bases and J gave up 4 bases; unmatched junction bases: 10. This CDR3 is 16 amino acids long. CDR3 DNA: TGCGCCAGCAGCCCCCCCCTGCCTAGCGGGGCAGATACGCAGTATTTT. Protein product: CASSPPLPSGADTQYF.

V gene TRBV7-9 combines with J gene TRBJ1-2; D unresolved. The CDR3 has 12 amino acids. V was clipped by 3 bases and J by 8 bases, with 10 bases between them. Germline V CDR1 and CDR2: SEHNR, FQNEAQ (reference sequence). The CDR3 DNA sequence: TGTGCCAGCAGCTTTTTCCGGGAGGGCTACACCTTC. Its translation is CASSFFREGYTF. The whole variable domain, filled in from reference TRBV7-9 and TRBJ1-2, reads DTGVSQNPRHKITKRGQNVTFRCDPISEHNRLYWYRQTLGQGPEFLTYFQNEAQLEKSRLLSDRFSAERPKGSFSTLEIQRTEQGDSAMYLCASSFFREGYTFGSGTRLTVV.

Points on this clone: Other nucleotide sequences in the sample specify the same CDR3. The V call is TRBV7-3, the J call TRBJ1-2, with D possibly being TRBD1 (5 bases). The CDR3 sequence is 12 residues long. Germline lookup yields CDR1 SGHTA and CDR2 FQGTGA. V was shortened by 2 bases and J by 5 bases, with 6 bases between the two germline ends. The CDR3 sequence is CASSLQGYGYTF. The CDR3 DNA sequence: TGTGCCAGCAGCTTACAGGGTTATGGCTACACCTTC.

This clone was seen many times. This chain connects TRBV3-1 (or the pseudogene TRBV3-2) to TRBJ2-1; 10 bases agree with TRBD2. Germline V lookup: CDR1 LGHDT, CDR2 YNNKEL (reference sequence). Trimming took 0 bases from V and 2 from J; bases not matched to a gene: 7. This CDR3 spans 18 amino acids. The CDR3 is CASSQDGLAGVPYNEQFF. The CDR3 DNA reads TGTGCCAGCAGCCAAGATGGCCTAGCGGGGGTCCCCTACAATGAGCAGTTCTTC.

This chain joins TRBV5-1 and TRBJ2-5; TRBD1 agrees at 10 bases. In germline, CDR1 is SGHRS, CDR2 YFSETQ. This CDR3 spans 15 amino acids. Germline trimming cut 2 bases from V and 5 bases from J; bases unmatched to any gene: 6. CDR3 nucleotide sequence: TGCGCCAGCAGCTTTCGGGACAGGGGTTACGAGACCCAGTACTTC. Protein: CASSFRDRGYETQYF.

V and J are TRBV2 and TRBJ2-7; weak D call: TRBD2 (5 bases). The CDR3 length is 13 residues. The germline gives CDR1 SNHLY, CDR2 FYNNEI. V lost 7 bases, J lost 4 bases, and 14 bases lay in between. The CDR3 DNA reads as TGTGCCAGCATGGTCCTAGCTGGTTACGAGCAGTACTTC. Translating gives CASMVLAGYEQYF.

The chain's CDR3 is CASVPPIAGVVTGELFF. The CDR3 DNA reads TGTGCCAGCGTCCCTCCTATAGCGGGGGTCGTCACCGGGGAGCTGTTTTTT. The chain uses TRBV7-9 and TRBJ2-2; 9 nucleotides line up with TRBD2. Trimming at V came to 8 bases and at J to 4 bases, leaving 14 bases not matched to a gene. The CDR3 runs to 17 residues. Germline lookup yields CDR1 SEHNR and CDR2 FQNEAQ (reference sequence).

The CDR3 DNA follows: TGTGCCAGCAGCGTAGTGTCGGGTATGAACACTGAAGCTTTCTTT. Encoded protein: CASSVVSGMNTEAFF. The chain combines TRBV9 with TRBJ1-1; D is undetermined. The CDR3 contains 15 residues. Trimming pared 0 bases from V and 0 bases from J, leaving 9 bases between. From germline, CDR1 is SGDLS and CDR2 YYNGEE.

This clone was recorded a few times. The chain links TRBV5-1 to TRBJ2-7, with D hard to call. CDR3 length equals 14 residues. Trimming left V 5 bases short and J 6 bases short, with 18 bases between. CDR1 is SGHRS, CDR2 YFSETQ, per germline. Written as DNA, the CDR3 is TGCGCCAGCAGGATAGACTGGAGAATTAGCGAGCAGTACTTC. Protein product: CASRIDWRISEQYF.